This T cell receptor beta chain was documented in a study of beta chain features in type 1 diabetes. As every portion of the isolated RNA was reverse transcribed, the sequencing read expressed TCRB transcripts. The method was immunoSEQ multiplex PCR; TCRdb's version includes in-frame clones alone and lacks a portion of them. Of 860,000 or so clones listed, roughly a sixth were seen once; the top ten hold roughly 0.025%. In this sample, this clone turned up a few times. This sequence was found in a young woman in good health. Sequenced: naive CD4+ T cells from blood.

CDR3 in DNA: TGTGCCAGCAGCTCACCCGGACGCCTGACCCCACAGTACTTC. Translation gives CASSSPGRLTPQYF. The chain has TRBV28 and TRBJ2-7, with unresolved D. The V gene's germline CDR1 is MDHEN and CDR2 SYDVKM. V lost 6 bases, J lost 10 bases, and 22 bases lay in between. The CDR3 consists of 14 residues.